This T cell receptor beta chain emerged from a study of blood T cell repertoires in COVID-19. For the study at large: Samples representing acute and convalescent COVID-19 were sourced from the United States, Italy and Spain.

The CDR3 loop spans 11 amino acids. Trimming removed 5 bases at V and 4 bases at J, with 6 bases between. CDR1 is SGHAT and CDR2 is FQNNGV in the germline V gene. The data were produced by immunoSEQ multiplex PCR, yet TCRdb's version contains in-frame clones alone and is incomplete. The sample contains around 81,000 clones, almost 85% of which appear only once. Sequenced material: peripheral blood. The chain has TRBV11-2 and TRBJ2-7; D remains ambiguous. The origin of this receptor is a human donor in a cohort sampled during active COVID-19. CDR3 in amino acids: CASSQAYEQYF. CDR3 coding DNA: TGTGCCAGCAGCCAGGCGTACGAGCAGTACTTC.